This TCR beta chain is from a study of T cells in localized non-small cell lung cancer. General observations from the study: Of the top 100 tumor clones, median about 56 were in adjacent lung, 25 to 30 among its top 100. Uninvolved nearby lung showed the greatest T cell clonality, exceeding that found in tumor.

Trimming took 2 bases from V and 2 from J; bases not matched to a gene: 2. Germline lookup yields CDR1 SGHRS and CDR2 YFSETQ. This CDR3 comprises 15 residues. TCRdb's table, derived via immunoSEQ multiplex PCR, lists solely in-frame clones and lacks some. This table has around 50,000 clones, 75% to 90% appearing once. As for this clone: Its antigen is undetermined.

The sequencing here drew on peripheral blood, taken before any cancer treatment. The TCR was taken from a woman aged 40 to 75 with stage I lung adenocarcinoma. V usage is TRBV5-1 and J usage is TRBJ1-2, with TRBD1 identical over 11 bases. The CDR3 nucleotides read TGCGCCAGCAGCTTAGGGACAGGGGGAAACTATGGCTACACCTTC. Its translation: CASSLGTGGNYGYTF.